Below, 19 T cell receptor beta chains from the same sample are listed, as sequenced in a study of T cells in Graves' hyperthyroidism and ophthalmopathy. RNA transcripts served as the template for amplifying TCR beta CDR3 regions. HTBI primers drove first-round RT-PCR of the TCR CDR3. TCRdb recomputed calls from the multiplex PCR reads with MiXCR, one row per CDR3 protein. The profile covers about 610,000 distinct CDR3 sequences, with 14% to 15% appearing a single time and 4% to 5.5% taken by the ten largest. The sample consisted of blood. Receptor source: a woman aged 40 to 49 with Graves' ophthalmopathy.

The chain uses TRBV6-2 or TRBV6-3 and TRBJ1-2, with TRBD1 matching 8 bases. V lost 7 bases and J lost 6; bases outside the gene matches: 4. Germline V gene data show CDR1 as MNHEY and CDR2 as SVGEGT. CDR3 length: 12 amino acids. The CDR3, as DNA: TGTGCCAGCACGGACAGGGTGGATGGCTACACCTTC. Its translation: CASTDRVDGYTF.

This clonotype was observed at least ten times. The genes are TRBV2 and TRBJ1-5, with TRBD1 matching over 8 bases. After removal of 5 bases from V and 2 bases from J, the junction contained 14 bases not matched to a gene. CDR3 length: 18 amino acids. Germline V CDR1 and CDR2: SNHLY, FYNNEI. CDR3 protein: CASSRSAGGAEGNQPQHF. The CDR3 nucleotides read TGTGCCAGCAGTCGCTCTGCAGGGGGCGCAGAGGGCAATCAGCCCCAGCATTTT.

This clonotype was observed at least ten times. The chain carries TRBV2 and TRBJ2-5; 8 nucleotides agree with TRBD2. The junction had 10 bases not matched to a gene; V was cut back by 6 bases and J by 4 bases. CDR1 and CDR2 from the germline V gene are SNHLY and FYNNEI. The CDR3 extends over 15 amino acids. The CDR3 loop reads CASRYQGLAGETQYF. CDR3 nucleotides: TGTGCCAGCAGATATCAGGGTCTAGCGGGAGAGACCCAGTACTTC. The full variable domain, with the rest looked up from reference TRBV2 and TRBJ2-5, is EPEVTQTPSHQVTQMGQEVILRCVPISNHLYFYWYRQILGQKVEFLVSFYNNEISEKSEIFDDQFSVERPDGSNFTLKIRSTKLEDSAMYFCASRYQGLAGETQYFGPGTRLLVL.

V is TRBV6-1 and J is TRBJ2-6, with D possibly TRBD1 on 5 matching bases. The CDR3 length is 17 residues. Trimming removed 5 bases at V and 0 bases at J, with 14 bases between. From germline, CDR1 is MNHNS and CDR2 SASEGT. The CDR3 coding sequence is TGTGCCAGCAGTCCACCCCCAGGGCTCTCTGGGGCCAACGTCCTGACTTTC. Translation gives CASSPPPGLSGANVLTF.

This clonotype appeared many times. The rearrangement uses TRBV6-2 or TRBV6-3 and TRBJ2-2; 7 nucleotides line up with TRBD1. CDR1 and CDR2 from the germline V gene are MNHEY and SVGEGT. CDR3 length: 17 residues. V lost 2 bases, J lost 0 bases, and 6 bases stayed unmatched. The CDR3, as DNA: TGTGCCAGCAGTTACGTACAGGGGCTTCCGAACACCGGGGAGCTGTTTTTT. It specifies CASSYVQGLPNTGELFF.

This clonotype appeared many times. In nucleotides, the CDR3 is TGTGCCAGCAGTTACGACCCGAGAGTTATGGAGCAGTACTTC. It codes for CASSYDPRVMEQYF. The J gene is TRBJ2-7, the V gene TRBV6-2 or TRBV6-3; D not certain. The CDR3 runs to 14 residues. The V gene lost 2 bases and the J gene lost 7 bases, with 15 bases spanning the gap. CDR1 and CDR2 (germline): MNHEY, SVGEGT.

The V and J genes are TRBV12-3 or TRBV12-4 and TRBJ2-7; 9 nucleotides line up with TRBD1. The CDR3 has 15 residues. The junction had 7 bases not matched to a gene; V was cut back by 5 bases and J by 2 bases. The CDR3 reads CASSDLGDRAYEQYF. CDR3 bases: TGTGCCAGCAGTGACCTGGGGGACAGGGCCTACGAGCAGTACTTC.

Ten or more counts support this clonotype. The rearrangement uses TRBV10-3 and TRBJ2-5; D is unclear. The CDR3 consists of 11 residues. V was trimmed by 3 bases and J by 5 bases, leaving 4 bases between them. Germline CDR1 is ENHRY and CDR2 is SYGVKD. The CDR3 is CAISDMETQYF. The CDR3 nucleotides read TGTGCCATCAGTGATATGGAGACCCAGTACTTC.

This clonotype has ten or more counts. The chain uses TRBV25-1 and TRBJ2-2; 7 bases are shared with TRBD1. The CDR3 runs to 13 residues. Germline CDR1 MGHDK, CDR2 SYGVNS. Losses at the gene ends were 7 bases for V and 8 bases for J; bases not matched to a gene: 7. Here the CDR3 DNA reads TGTGCCAGCACCCCCAGGGGACAGGGGGAGCTGTTTTTT. It encodes CASTPRGQGELFF.

The chain carries TRBV18 and TRBJ1-5; the D gene is possibly TRBD1 (5 bases). Per the germline V gene, CDR1 is KGHSH and CDR2 is LQKENI. V shed 6 bases and J shed 2 bases, with 20 bases lying between them. This CDR3 contains 17 residues. The CDR3 spells CASSGQGLGWGNQPQHF. CDR3 DNA: TGTGCCAGCTCGGGTCAGGGACTTGGGTGGGGCAATCAGCCCCAGCATTTT.

This clonotype has ten or more counts. DNA of the CDR3: TGTGCCAGCAGTTCTCTCACCACCGGGGAGCTGTTTTTT. The encoded protein is CASSSLTTGELFF. V usage is TRBV5-6 and J usage is TRBJ2-2; no reliable D call. The V gene's germline CDR1 is SGHDT and CDR2 YYEEEE. This CDR3 contains 13 residues. The germline V and J ends were trimmed by 5 bases and 4 bases, with 9 bases remaining between them.

This clonotype came up many times. The CDR3 DNA reads as TGTGCCTGGAGCTCGGGACAGGAAAACATTCAGTACTTC. Encoded protein: CAWSSGQENIQYF. The chain couples TRBV30 to TRBJ2-4, with TRBD1 matching 8 bases. Germline V gene lookup returns CDR1 GTSNPN and CDR2 SVGIG (reference sequence). The V and J ends lost 3 bases and 5 bases, in that order; junction bases with no gene match: 3. The CDR3 runs to 13 residues.

This clonotype was counted many times. This sequence joins TRBV20-1 and TRBJ2-7, with 10 bases lining up with TRBD1. CDR3 length: 17 residues. Losses at the gene ends were 0 bases for V and 1 base for J; bases not matched to a gene: 9. CDR1 and CDR2 (germline): DFQATT, SNEGSKA (reference sequence). Written as DNA, the CDR3 is TGCAGTGCTAGAGACATTTGGGGACAGGGGTCATCCTACGAGCAGTACTTC. Its protein product is CSARDIWGQGSSYEQYF.

This clonotype was seen at least ten times. V gene TRBV6-5 combines with J gene TRBJ2-7; TRBD2 matches at 8 bases. This CDR3 has 16 amino acids. Per the germline V gene, CDR1 is MNHEY and CDR2 is SVGAGI. The V and J ends lost 0 bases and 0 bases, in that order; junction bases with no gene match: 4. CDR3 DNA: TGTGCCAGCAGTTACTCTGGCGGGAGGAGCTCCTACGAGCAGTACTTC. This codes for CASSYSGGRSSYEQYF.

This clonotype occurred many times. The V gene is TRBV25-1, the J gene TRBJ2-5; D unresolved. V lost 4 bases to trimming and J lost 5 bases, with 8 bases between them. The CDR3 runs 12 residues. The germline V gene encodes CDR1 MGHDK and CDR2 SYGVNS. Written as DNA, the CDR3 is TGTGCCAGCAGTGGGTGGGGTGAGACCCAGTACTTC. The encoded protein is CASSGWGETQYF.

This clonotype was detected once. The CDR3 is CASSSAPTLEPQHF. The CDR3, as DNA: TGTGCCAGCAGTTCGGCACCAACCTTAGAGCCCCAGCATTTT. This chain joins TRBV12-3 or TRBV12-4 and TRBJ1-5; D unresolved. V gave up 4 bases and J gave up 8 bases, with 15 bases separating them. The CDR3 consists of 14 residues.

This clonotype was seen ten or more times. The chain has TRBV4-3 and TRBJ2-7; D unresolved. Germline values: CDR1 LGHNA, CDR2 YSLEER. V lost 1 base and J lost 3, with 10 bases in between. This CDR3 region has 14 residues. CDR3 coding DNA: TGCGCCAGCAGCCAAGGGATCGGTGACTACGAGCAGTACTTC. Its translation is CASSQGIGDYEQYF.

The chain couples TRBV20-1 to TRBJ1-5; 11 nucleotides match TRBD1. The V gene end was trimmed by 7 bases and the J gene end by 5 bases; junction bases not matched to a gene: 16. CDR3 length: 17 amino acids. Germline loops: CDR1 DFQATT, CDR2 SNEGSKA (reference sequence). The CDR3 DNA is TGCAGTGTTCCAAAAACCCGGGACAGGGGGTTGGATCAGCCCCAGCATTTT. Its protein product is CSVPKTRDRGLDQPQHF.

This clonotype was observed many times. J is TRBJ2-7 and V is TRBV3-1; 13 nucleotides align to TRBD2. CDR3 length: 16 amino acids. Trimming removed 4 bases from V and 6 bases from J; junction bases left unmatched: 9. Germline V gene data show CDR1 as LGHDT and CDR2 as YNNKEL (reference sequence). CDR3 bases: TGTGCCAGCAGCCGAGGACTAGCGGGAGATGCTGTCGAGCAGTACTTC. Protein product: CASSRGLAGDAVEQYF.